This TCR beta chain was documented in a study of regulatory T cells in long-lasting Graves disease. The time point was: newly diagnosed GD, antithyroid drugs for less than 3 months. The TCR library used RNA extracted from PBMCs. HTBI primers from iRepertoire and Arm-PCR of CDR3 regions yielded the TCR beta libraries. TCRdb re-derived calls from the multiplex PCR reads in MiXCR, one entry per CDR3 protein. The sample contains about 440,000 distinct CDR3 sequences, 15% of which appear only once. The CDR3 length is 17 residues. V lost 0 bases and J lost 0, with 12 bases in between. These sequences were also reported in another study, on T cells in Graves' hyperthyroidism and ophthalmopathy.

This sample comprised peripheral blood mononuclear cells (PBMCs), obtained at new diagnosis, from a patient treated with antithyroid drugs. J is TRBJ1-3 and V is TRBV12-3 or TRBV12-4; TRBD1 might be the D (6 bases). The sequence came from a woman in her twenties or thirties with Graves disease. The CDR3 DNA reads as TGTGCCAGCAGTTTAGCGGGTACAGGGAGCTCTGGAAACACCATATATTTT. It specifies CASSLAGTGSSGNTIYF.